This record concerns one T cell receptor beta chain sequence. Per the original methods: It was from reference gene primer amplification that nucleated cell counts were estimated. Using immunoSEQ multiplex PCR, the repertoire was profiled, and TCRdb retains in-frame clones only, with some absent. That table furnishes V, J and clone size, whereas the DNA furnished D and trimming. The sample contains about 160,000 clones, approximately 83% of which appear only once. V trimming: 0 bases; J trimming: 4 bases; junction bases outside the gene matches: 3. The length of the CDR3 is 14 residues. The germline gives CDR1 SGHRS, CDR2 YFSETQ. This sample is part of a study of blood T cell repertoires in COVID-19. Background on the study: The United States, Italy and Spain provided the acute and convalescent COVID-19 samples. PBMCs, B-cell-depleted T cells, or T cells provided the cDNA or gDNA that made up the material.

Sequencing input: peripheral blood. The origin of this receptor is a man in his 70s who had recovered from COVID-19. This chain connects TRBV5-1 to TRBJ2-5; 7 nucleotides align to TRBD1. In nucleotides, the CDR3 is TGCGCCAGCAGCTTGGCGACAGGGAGAGAGACCCAGTACTTC. Its translation is CASSLATGRETQYF.